This T cell receptor beta chain was found in a study of blood T cell repertoires in COVID-19. Germline CDR1 and CDR2: MDHEN and SYDVKM. The CDR3 totals 15 residues. V was clipped by 5 bases and J by 4 bases; unmatched bases: 9. In the original analysis: Quantification of nucleated cells was approximated via reference gene primer amplification. Data came from immunoSEQ multiplex PCR; TCRdb stores just in-frame clones and leaves some out. From that table come the V and J calls and clone size; the DNA was used to work out D and trimming. This table holds 250,000 to 400,000 clones, 88% found once. This TCR came from a woman in her twenties or thirties with COVID-19, enrolled during active disease. Sequenced: peripheral blood. This chain joins TRBV28 and TRBJ2-5, with TRBD2 matching over 8 bases. Here the CDR3 DNA reads TGTGCCAGCAGTCCCCTCCGGGGGGGCGTAGAGACCCAGTACTTC. It translates to CASSPLRGGVETQYF. Full variable domain (missing parts from reference TRBV28 and TRBJ2-5): DVKVTQSSRYLVKRTGEKVFLECVQDMDHENMFWYRQDPGLGLRLIYFSYDVKMKEKGDIPEGYSVSREKKERFSLILESASTNQTSMYLCASSPLRGGVETQYFGPGTRLLVL.